This TCR beta chain was identified during a study of T cells in Graves' hyperthyroidism and ophthalmopathy (dated by TCRdb to the late 2010s). About the study as a whole: Peripheral blood was sampled at the time of initial diagnosis, prior to any treatment. The study also compared thyroid tissue and blood T-cell repertoires from 5 to 7 Graves' hyperthyroidism patients. The roughly 100 discovery patients were divided at random into training and test sets in a 7:3 ratio. Following sampling, methimazole starting at 30 mg daily was given to hyperthyroidism patients, and high-dose intravenous methylprednisolone was given to ophthalmopathy patients. Prospective prediction of ophthalmopathy was tested in an independent validation cohort consisting of 18 to 20 hyperthyroidism patients and around 16 patients who later progressed to ophthalmopathy. To identify TCR V-J signatures that set the groups apart, the researchers used a discovery cohort of 90 to 100 patients, made up of some 41 with Graves' ophthalmopathy and some 58 with stable Graves' hyperthyroidism. According to the paper, TCR Vbeta CDR3 sequencing was carried out on 135 peripheral blood samples, which came from 40 to 45 ophthalmopathy, approximately 78 hyperthyroidism and around 17 progressor patients.

A total of 12 residues make up the CDR3, ends included. Only the CDR3 DNA is retained, 36 bases long and in frame from the first base. V is pruned by 4 bases and J by 6 bases, leaving 4 bases of the junction without a gene match. The germline V gene sets CDR1 to SGHRS and CDR2 to YFSETQ. TCR beta CDR3 regions were amplified from RNA transcripts. The TCR CDR3 was subjected to a first round of RT-PCR using the HTBI primer set and the Qiagen OneStep RT-PCR kit. The libraries were constructed in a second round of multiplex PCR and then size-selected and purified. Sequencing of the libraries was done on an Illumina HiSeq2000 using paired-end 100 bp reads. In the original analysis: SOAPnuke was used to process the raw data, removing reads that contained adapters or uncalled bases, had a mean Phred below 15, or lacked an exact match to the constant primer or identifier. COPE v1.2.5 was used to merge high-quality paired reads, and clonotypes were defined as unique nucleotide sequences. Clonotypes were aligned to IMGT TRBV, TRBD and TRBJ reference segments using MiTCR v1.1. Analysis was restricted to V-J combinations with a frequency above 0.0001, which covered roughly 99% of repertoires. A TCS score was defined as the ratio of F50 (clonal expansion) to E x V (chaos), with BLOSUM62-based TCRdist applied between CDR3 peptides within each V-J. Welch's t-statistics and random forest reduced 450 to 600 V-J features to 13, which were used in a naive Bayes classifier (R e1071). TCRdb took the public reads, trimmed them with fastp at Q25, ran MiXCR for clone calling and kept in-frame beta chains. Rows are unified per CDR3 protein, each entry keeping the most common DNA and genes. TCRdb's processing, not the study's, gives the V and J calls here. The sample table holds hundreds of thousands of distinct CDR3 sequences, of which about 17% were seen once. Together, the top ten hold less than 4.5% of the sample.

What the work shows at the level of the full study, not this receptor alone: Sample size was not statistically predetermined, and blinding of investigators to group allocation was not performed. In validation, the model predicted progression to ophthalmopathy a median of about 6.8 months before onset, with over 60% sensitivity and 72.22% specificity. Blood samples also contained most of the expanded thyroid clonotypes (frequency above 0.001), which suggests that blood repertoires may reflect thyroid immune responses. In cross-validation, a model built on a 13 V-J signature told ophthalmopathy apart from stable hyperthyroidism with over 85% sensitivity and around 81% specificity, and in testing the same model reached 80%/75%.

A patient counted as having stable Graves' hyperthyroidism if no progression to ophthalmopathy occurred over 18 months of follow-up. The hyperthyroidism patients were between 18 and 65 years old and newly diagnosed, with a disease duration of less than 2 months. The study excluded patients with uncontrolled infections, other autoimmune diseases, pregnancy or lactation. Diagnoses relied on clinical symptoms, serum thyroxine and TRAb, thyroid ultrasound and orbital computed tomography. Ficoll-Paque density gradient centrifugation was used to isolate PBMCs from around 10 ml of fresh peripheral blood. Total RNA was extracted with Trizol reagent, and quality was checked on an Agilent 2100 Bioanalyzer. Details on this clonotype: Its target antigen remains unknown. The conserved phenylalanine or tryptophan is not found at the CDR3 terminus, so this likely reflects a read error.

The sample consisted of blood. Recombination connected TRBV5-1 to TRBJ2-7; 7 central nucleotides agree with TRBD1. The sequence came from a woman under 40 with Graves' hyperthyroidism. The DNA reads as follows: TGCGCCAGCAGCCCTTCAGGGGGCGAGCAGTACCTC. Translated, this is CASSPSGGEQYL.